This T cell receptor (beta chain) stems from a study of cytomegalovirus exposure and HLA in healthy donors. Across the study: The Caucasian-associated ancestry cluster held roughly 80% of 398 genotyped donors. Study-level findings and limits: What was likely a sequencing artifact was a cluster of highly shared sequence variants.

The CDR3 loop spans 14 amino acids. Germline V CDR1 and CDR2: KGHSH, LQKENI. V shed 8 bases and J shed 1 base, with 12 bases lying between them. Primers for the PCR totalled 60 Vbeta and 13 Jbeta. Using immunoSEQ multiplex PCR, the repertoire was profiled, and TCRdb retains in-frame clones only, with some absent. This sample has 95,000 to 150,000 clones, with more than 75% found just once. About this clone itself: Antigen: not known.

The sample was PBMCs. The source is a man aged 25 to 40 in good health and CMV-seropositive. V is TRBV18 and J is TRBJ2-1, with D possibly being TRBD2 (5 bases). In DNA, the CDR3 is TGTGCCAGCACCCTGACGGGATCCTACAATGAGCAGTTCTTC. Translated, it gives CASTLTGSYNEQFF.